Presented here are 11 T cell receptor beta chains from one specimen sequenced in a study of immune heterogeneity within non-small cell lung tumors. For each sample, template was around 650 ng of bulk tumor genomic DNA. Several far-apart biopsies were taken per primary tumor during surgery. Curative surgical treatment was performed in patients who had newly diagnosed, untreated non-small cell lung cancer. Multiplex PCR amplified TCR beta CDR3 with 32 V and 13 J primers. TCRdb recomputed calls from the multiplex PCR reads with MiXCR, one row per CDR3 protein. The sample records 3,000 to 4,000 distinct CDR3 sequences, about 40% being singletons. The sequenced sample consisted of lung tumor tissue. The receptors here all came from a man aged 65 to 85 with non-small cell lung cancer.

This clonotype was counted between two and nine times. The V and J genes are TRBV18 and TRBJ1-2; D gene uncertain. V gave up 2 bases and J gave up 6 bases, with 10 bases separating them. The CDR3 runs 13 residues. Per germline, CDR1 KGHSH and CDR2 LQKENI. CDR3 amino acids: CASSPTHRDGYTF. CDR3 in DNA: TGTGCCAGCTCACCAACACACCGCGATGGCTACACCTTC.

The J gene is TRBJ2-3, the V gene TRBV7-8; TRBD2 aligns across 7 bases. With 5 bases clipped from V and 2 bases from J, the junction kept 10 bases outside the gene matches. Germline CDR1 and CDR2: SGHVS and FQNEAQ. This CDR3 spans 16 amino acids. CDR3 DNA sequence: TGTGCCAGCAGCCCATACCGGGGGGAATTCACAGATACGCAGTATTTT. This codes for CASSPYRGEFTDTQYF. Filled out from reference TRBV7-8 and TRBJ2-3, the complete variable domain reads GAGVSQSPRYKVAKRGQDVALRCDPISGHVSLFWYQQALGQGPEFLTYFQNEAQLDKSGLPSDRFFAERPEGSVSTLKIQRTQQEDSAVYLCASSPYRGEFTDTQYFGPGTRLTVL.

This clonotype turned up a few times. The gene calls are TRBV6-2 or TRBV6-3 and TRBJ2-1; TRBD2 matches 10 bases. With V trimmed by 6 bases and J by 6 bases, 11 bases remained unmatched. CDR1 and CDR2 from the germline V gene are MNHEY and SVGEGT. The CDR3 extends over 16 amino acids. The CDR3 bases are TGTGCCAGCAGCCCGCGACTAGCGGGTGATTTCAATGAGCAGTTCTTC. Its translation: CASSPRLAGDFNEQFF.

This clonotype showed up just a few times. The V gene is TRBV29-1, the J gene TRBJ2-3; 9 nucleotides agree with TRBD1. CDR3 length: 14 amino acids. The V segment lost 5 bases and the J segment 2 bases; nucleotides outside the gene matches: 5. CDR1 is SQVTM, CDR2 ANQGSEA, per germline. Here the CDR3 DNA reads TGCAGCGTTCCAGGGACAGGGAACACAGATACGCAGTATTTT. This sequence encodes CSVPGTGNTDTQYF.

As regards this clonotype: A much more abundant neighbour one base away suggests this may be a read error. This chain connects TRBV12-3 or TRBV12-4 to TRBJ1-2, with TRBD1 matching 7 bases. V lost 6 bases and J lost 5; bases outside the gene matches: 12. CDR3 length: 15 residues. The CDR3 sequence is CASSPDRAIGYGYTF. CDR3 bases: TGTGCCAGCAGCCCCGACAGGGCAATTGGGTATGGCTACACCTTC.

This clonotype was picked up a small number of times. The chain has TRBV6-2 or TRBV6-3 and TRBJ1-1; tentative D call: TRBD1 (5 bases). Trimming removed 2 bases from V and 0 bases from J, with 7 bases in between. The CDR3 extends over 14 amino acids. CDR1 and CDR2 (germline): MNHEY, SVGEGT. Here the CDR3 DNA reads TGTGCCAGCAGTTACGAGACAGTGAACACTGAAGCTTTCTTT. Encoded protein: CASSYETVNTEAFF.

The chain combines TRBV29-1 with TRBJ2-1; D call uncertain. The V and J ends lost 1 base and 10 bases respectively, with 14 bases between them. From germline, CDR1 is SQVTM and CDR2 ANQGSEA. The CDR3 runs to 13 residues. CDR3 region: CSVEVPRSPEQFF. The CDR3 DNA reads as TGCAGCGTTGAAGTCCCTCGTTCTCCAGAGCAGTTCTTC.

This sequence joins TRBV19 and TRBJ1-5; D gene uncertain. V was pared by 5 bases and J by 4 bases, with 9 bases between. The CDR3 has 13 residues. Germline values: CDR1 LNHDA, CDR2 SQIVND (reference sequence). CDR3 DNA: TGTGCCAGTAGTCCAGAGGGTAATCAGCCCCAGCATTTT. This gives the protein CASSPEGNQPQHF.

The chain combines TRBV30 with TRBJ1-6; weak D call: TRBD1 (5 bases). Germline V lookup: CDR1 GTSNPN, CDR2 SVGIG (reference sequence). Trimming stripped 5 bases from V and 5 bases from J, with 10 bases between. The CDR3 contains 13 residues. As DNA, the CDR3 is TGTGCCTGGGCTCAGGGAAATAATTCACCCCTCCACTTT. It is translated as CAWAQGNNSPLHF.

This sequence joins TRBV6-1 and TRBJ1-4; D not resolved. The assigned J gene may be wrong: the sequence end matches TRBJ2-2 better. Germline CDR1 is MNHNS and CDR2 is SASEGT. The CDR3 length is 12 residues. The CDR3 sequence: CASSETSLELFF. DNA for the CDR3: TGTGCCAGCAGTGAGACCTCTTTGGAGCTGTTTTTT.

V is TRBV9 and J is TRBJ2-5; D is unresolved. There are 11 residues in the CDR3. In germline, CDR1 is SGDLS, CDR2 YYNGEE. The V and J ends lost 4 bases and 2 bases respectively, with 3 bases between them. CDR3 amino acids: CASSFQETQYF. The CDR3 DNA sequence: TGTGCCAGCAGCTTTCAAGAGACCCAGTACTTC.